The T cell receptor beta chain under discussion was sequenced for a study of shared clonotypes between healthy human individuals. Study-wide background: Three men and a couple of women, aged 18 to 49, were donors. Study-wide findings and caveats: In having few donors, the study represented limited genetic and exposure-history diversity.

Germline CDR1 is MNHNS and CDR2 is SASEGT. J was trimmed by 6 bases and V by 8 bases; bases with no gene match: 8. This CDR3 has 14 residues. This clone was seen once. Its antigen is undetermined. It was at deep level that the assay was run. Data came from immunoSEQ multiplex PCR; TCRdb stores just in-frame clones and leaves some out. The table has more than 900,000 clones, 78% seen once. This TCR was sampled from a man between 18 and 35 years old in good health. Some clones in this sample may be carry-over from other donors' samples. This chain joins TRBV6-1 and TRBJ2-7, with TRBD2 identical over 12 bases. The specimen sequenced was memory CD4+ T cells from PBMCs. The subset here: CD45RA-negative fraction. The CDR3, as DNA: TGTGCCAGCTGGTCTAGCGGGAGGGCCCCCGAGCAGTACTTC. It encodes CASWSSGRAPEQYF.